The next 20 T cell receptor beta chains were all read from a single sample in a study of T cells in Graves' hyperthyroidism and ophthalmopathy. There were TCR beta CDR3 regions amplified from RNA transcripts. An initial round of RT-PCR targeting the TCR CDR3 relied on the HTBI primer set. TCRdb called the multiplex PCR reads again in MiXCR, with one record for every CDR3 protein. This table holds hundreds of thousands of distinct CDR3 sequences, 18% found once. Source material: blood. The origin of the receptors is a woman aged 45-59 years with Graves' hyperthyroidism that later progressed to Graves' ophthalmopathy.

As regards this clonotype: A much larger clone sits a single nucleotide away, making a read error possible. This chain joins TRBV20-1 and TRBJ2-4, with TRBD1 identical over 9 bases. The germline CDR1 and CDR2 sequences are DFQATT and SNEGSKA (reference sequence). Trimming cost V 5 bases and J 11 bases; bases outside gene matches: 25. CDR3 length: 18 amino acids. CDR3 bases: TGCAGTGCTGAGAGACTCGGGACAGGGTGGAAAATCGTTGAGGTTCAGTACTTC. This gives the protein CSAERLGTGWKIVEVQYF.

V is TRBV6-9 and J is TRBJ1-5, with D perhaps matching TRBD1 (5 bases). The CDR3 consists of 14 residues. V lost 3 bases to trimming and J lost 6 bases, with 12 bases between them. The germline V gene has CDR1 MNHGY and CDR2 SVAAGI. The CDR3 here is CASSYTTGSQPQHF. DNA for the CDR3: TGTGCCAGCAGTTACACAACAGGTTCTCAGCCCCAGCATTTT.

This rearrangement joins TRBV20-1 to TRBJ2-1, with 8 bases identical to TRBD1. The CDR3 extends over 13 amino acids. CDR1 is DFQATT, CDR2 SNEGSKA, per germline (reference sequence). Losses at the gene ends were 5 bases for V and 8 bases for J; bases not matched to a gene: 8. The CDR3, as DNA: TGCAGTGCTGGGGTGGACAGGGTTTATGAGCAGTTCTTC. This encodes CSAGVDRVYEQFF.

The chain carries TRBV19 and TRBJ1-1; TRBD1 is a possible D gene (5 bases). V was cut by 5 bases and J by 3 bases, with 19 bases left in between. CDR1 LNHDA and CDR2 SQIVND come from the germline V gene (reference sequence). This CDR3 has 16 amino acids. The CDR3 bases are TGTGCCAGTAGTCCAGGGCCTCACCAATGGGACACTGAAGCTTTCTTT. Its protein is CASSPGPHQWDTEAFF.

This clonotype was seen repeatedly, ten times or more. The rearrangement links TRBV12-3 or TRBV12-4 to TRBJ1-2; D is unclear. V was shortened by 5 bases and J by 4 bases, with 14 bases between the two germline ends. The CDR3 is 14 amino acids. The CDR3: CASSPLVERYGYTF. CDR3 nucleotide sequence: TGTGCCAGCAGTCCCCTGGTGGAGCGCTATGGCTACACCTTC.

The V and J genes are TRBV10-1 and TRBJ2-2; D remains unclear. Trimming stripped 4 bases from V and 2 bases from J, with 8 bases between. Per the germline V gene, CDR1 is WNHNN and CDR2 is SYGVQD (reference sequence). The length of the CDR3 is 14 residues. CDR3 residues: CASSVLPNTGELFF. The DNA of the CDR3 is TGCGCCAGCAGTGTACTCCCAAACACCGGGGAGCTGTTTTTT.

This clonotype was seen more than once but under ten times. This chain links TRBV27 with TRBJ2-6; 10 bases map to TRBD1. Germline CDR1 and CDR2: MNHEY and SMNVEV (reference sequence). The V gene end was trimmed by 7 bases and the J gene end by 4 bases; junction bases not matched to a gene: 7. The CDR3 runs to 16 residues. CDR3 amino acids: CASKKTGGAGANVLTF. CDR3 DNA sequence: TGTGCCAGCAAAAAGACAGGGGGCGCGGGGGCCAACGTCCTGACTTTC.

This clonotype was recorded only once. The gene calls are TRBV6-1 and TRBJ2-2; no firm D call. The CDR3 covers 14 residues. The germline V gene encodes CDR1 MNHNS and CDR2 SASEGT. V lost 6 bases to trimming and J lost 8 bases, with 16 bases between them. The CDR3 here is CASSLRAGPGELFF. The CDR3 DNA reads as TGTGCCAGCAGCCTAAGAGCTGGACCGGGGGAGCTGTTTTTT.

The table lists this clonotype with a few counts. The V call is TRBV19, the J call TRBJ2-7; D call uncertain. The CDR3 extends over 12 amino acids. V was clipped by 3 bases and J by 2 bases, with 5 bases between them. Per germline, CDR1 LNHDA and CDR2 SQIVND (reference sequence). The CDR3 nucleotides read TGTGCCAGTAGTATTGACCCCTACGAGCAGTACTTC. Its translation: CASSIDPYEQYF.

This clonotype appeared a few times. The J gene is TRBJ1-6, the V gene TRBV20-1; no clear D. This CDR3 region has 17 residues. Germline V lookup: CDR1 DFQATT, CDR2 SNEGSKA (reference sequence). Trimming removed 5 bases from V and 0 bases from J, with 17 bases in between. CDR3 bases: TGCAGTGCTGGCGTTGGAGGCGCGAGCTCCTATAATTCACCCCTCCACTTT. Amino acids: CSAGVGGASSYNSPLHF.

This clonotype was detected ten times or more. The CDR3: CASSPLSENYGYTF. CDR3 in DNA: TGTGCCAGCTCACCACTGTCGGAGAATTATGGCTACACCTTC. The rearrangement links TRBV18 to TRBJ1-2; the D is unclear. V was cut by 1 base and J by 5 bases, with 11 bases left in between. The CDR3 runs to 14 residues. Germline V gene sequence: CDR1 KGHSH, CDR2 LQKENI. The full variable domain, completed using reference TRBV18 and TRBJ1-2, is NAGVMQNPRHLVRRRGQEARLRCSPMKGHSHVYWYRQLPEEGLKFMVYLQKENIIDESGMPKERFSAEFPKEGPSILRIQQVVRGDSAAYFCASSPLSENYGYTFGSGTRLTVV.

Comments on this clonotype: This clone may be a read error of a much larger clone one base away. The chain carries TRBV12-3 or TRBV12-4 and TRBJ1-4; D not certain. CDR3 length equals 18 residues. The CDR3 loop is CAGSEASSGVPRDKKLFF. For the CDR3, the DNA is TGTGCCGGCAGTGAAGCCTCGTCGGGAGTACCCAGAGATAAAAAACTGTTTTTT.

Many counts were recorded for this clonotype. The chain combines TRBV2 with TRBJ2-7, with TRBD1 matching 7 bases. Unmatched junction bases numbered 5, after V lost 6 bases and J lost 0 bases. This CDR3 has 14 residues. Per germline, CDR1 SNHLY and CDR2 FYNNEI. CDR3 amino acids: CASSTTGNSYEQYF. The CDR3 nucleotides are TGTGCCAGCAGCACGACAGGGAACTCCTACGAGCAGTACTTC.

The rearrangement joins TRBV29-1 to TRBJ1-3; TRBD1 matches 7 bases. Germline loops: CDR1 SQVTM, CDR2 ANQGSEA. This CDR3 is 16 amino acids long. V lost 4 bases to trimming and J lost 0 bases; unmatched junction nucleotides: 9. The CDR3 reads CSVVRDSKSSGNTIYF. Written as DNA, the CDR3 is TGCAGCGTTGTCCGGGACAGCAAGAGCTCTGGAAACACCATATATTTT.

Only a few counts were recorded for this clonotype. V is TRBV7-9 and J is TRBJ1-6, with D tentatively TRBD1 (6 bases). Germline CDR1 SEHNR, CDR2 FQNEAQ (reference sequence). Trimming left V 8 bases short and J 5 bases short, with 13 bases between. The CDR3 runs to 14 residues. The CDR3 DNA reads as TGTGCCAGCCCCCCACAGGGACATAATTCACCCCTCCACTTT. It specifies CASPPQGHNSPLHF. The variable domain in full, with the rest retrieved from reference TRBV7-9 and TRBJ1-6, is DTGVSQNPRHKITKRGQNVTFRCDPISEHNRLYWYRQTLGQGPEFLTYFQNEAQLEKSRLLSDRFSAERPKGSFSTLEIQRTEQGDSAMYLCASPPQGHNSPLHFGNGTRLTVT.

The sample holds a few counts of this clonotype. This sequence joins TRBV11-2 and TRBJ1-2; possible D gene TRBD1, 5 bases. CDR3 size: 12 residues. CDR1 SGHAT and CDR2 FQNNGV come from the germline V gene. The V end was cut by 8 bases, the J end by 4 bases, with 11 bases between. DNA of the CDR3: TGTGCCAGCGGGAGGGGCGGCTATGGCTACACCTTC. As protein: CASGRGGYGYTF.

This clonotype occurred many times. The rearrangement links TRBV10-2 to TRBJ1-1; TRBD1 might be the D (6 bases). Germline assignment: CDR1 WSHSY and CDR2 SAAADI. The CDR3 spans 14 residues. Trimming pared 2 bases from V and 1 base from J, leaving 8 bases between. CDR3: CASSEEQGNTEAFF. The CDR3 bases are TGCGCCAGCAGTGAGGAACAGGGGAACACTGAAGCTTTCTTT.

V is TRBV7-2 and J is TRBJ2-5; perhaps TRBD2 as D (6 bases). Germline-derived CDR1 and CDR2 are SGHTA and FQGNSA. The CDR3 is 13 residues long. V was trimmed by 2 bases and J by 7 bases, leaving 11 bases between them. For the CDR3, the DNA is TGTGCCAGCAGCTTATGGCGGGATAGGACCCAGTACTTC. Its translation: CASSLWRDRTQYF.

This clonotype was found many times. The rearrangement links TRBV11-2 to TRBJ1-1; TRBD1 might be the D (5 bases). This CDR3 contains 14 residues. V was clipped by 1 base and J by 6 bases, with 12 bases between them. Germline V gives CDR1 SGHAT, CDR2 FQNNGV. CDR3 sequence reads: CASSLGTGGAEAFF. The DNA for the CDR3 is TGTGCCAGCAGCTTAGGCACGGGGGGGGCTGAAGCTTTCTTT.

The chain combines TRBV29-1 with TRBJ2-3; TRBD2 aligns across 8 bases. The CDR3 contains 15 residues. CDR1 is SQVTM and CDR2 is ANQGSEA in the germline V gene. V gave up 3 bases and J gave up 6 bases; unmatched junction bases: 11. The CDR3 DNA sequence: TGCAGCGTTGATGGATCGGGGGGGCCGTGGGATACGCAGTATTTT. It is translated as CSVDGSGGPWDTQYF.